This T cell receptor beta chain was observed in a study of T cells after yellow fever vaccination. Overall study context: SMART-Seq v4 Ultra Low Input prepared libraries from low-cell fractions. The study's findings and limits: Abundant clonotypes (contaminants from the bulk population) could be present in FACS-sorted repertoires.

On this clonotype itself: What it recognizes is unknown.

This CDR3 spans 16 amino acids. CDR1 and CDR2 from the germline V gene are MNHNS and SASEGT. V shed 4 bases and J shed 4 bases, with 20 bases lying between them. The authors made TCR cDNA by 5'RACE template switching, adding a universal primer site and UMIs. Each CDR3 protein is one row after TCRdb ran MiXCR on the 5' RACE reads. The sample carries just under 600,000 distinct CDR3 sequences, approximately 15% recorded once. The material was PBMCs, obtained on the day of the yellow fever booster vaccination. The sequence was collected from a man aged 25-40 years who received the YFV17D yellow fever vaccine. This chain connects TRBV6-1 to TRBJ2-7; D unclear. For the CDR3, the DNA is TGTGCCAGCAGTGCGGCTGTGGGTAGCACTTCGTACGAGCAGTACTTC. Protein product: CASSAAVGSTSYEQYF.